This T cell receptor (beta chain) is drawn from a study of cytomegalovirus exposure and HLA in healthy donors. This CDR3 contains 14 residues. V was pared by 0 bases and J by 6 bases, with 13 bases between. Germline lookup yields CDR1 SGDLS and CDR2 YYNGEE. Primers for the PCR totalled 60 Vbeta and 13 Jbeta. Only in-frame clones appear in the TCRdb table, and some are missing; sequencing was by immunoSEQ multiplex PCR. Here the sample spans 110,000 to 150,000 clones, roughly 80% being singletons. About this clone itself: Its target is unknown.

Broader study findings: In vitro, three CMV-associated chains proved specific for CMV antigens. A later analysis showed that HLA-associated TCR beta chains had undergone more clonal expansion than equally common others.

The material sequenced was PBMCs. The rearrangement links TRBV9 to TRBJ2-7; perhaps TRBD1 as D (5 bases). The TCR comes from a middle-aged woman in good health and CMV-seropositive. The CDR3 nucleotides are TGTGCCAGCAGCGTAGGTTTCCAGGGCGGCGAGCAGTACTTC. Translation gives CASSVGFQGGEQYF.